This T cell receptor (beta chain) was identified during a study of blood T cell repertoires in COVID-19. Overall study: Both acute and convalescent COVID-19 samples were obtained from the United States, Italy and Spain.

As handled by the study authors: Amplification from reference gene primers served as the basis for estimated nucleated cell counts. This table comes from immunoSEQ multiplex PCR, and its TCRdb copy is limited to in-frame clones, with some not included. V and J calls and clone size are given by that table; D and trimming were obtained from the DNA. Of around 380,000 clones in the sample, roughly 86% were seen once. The clonotype originates from a human donor with acute or convalescent COVID-19. The donor label of this sample is uncertain. Input material: peripheral blood.

The CDR3 reads CASSRTATDTQYF. The CDR3 DNA reads TGTGCCAGCTCACGGACAGCAACAGATACGCAGTATTTT. The rearrangement links TRBV18 to TRBJ2-3; tentatively, D is TRBD1 (6 bases). Germline V gene sequence: CDR1 KGHSH, CDR2 LQKENI. The CDR3 has 13 amino acids. V gave up 4 bases and J gave up 3 bases, with 8 bases separating them.